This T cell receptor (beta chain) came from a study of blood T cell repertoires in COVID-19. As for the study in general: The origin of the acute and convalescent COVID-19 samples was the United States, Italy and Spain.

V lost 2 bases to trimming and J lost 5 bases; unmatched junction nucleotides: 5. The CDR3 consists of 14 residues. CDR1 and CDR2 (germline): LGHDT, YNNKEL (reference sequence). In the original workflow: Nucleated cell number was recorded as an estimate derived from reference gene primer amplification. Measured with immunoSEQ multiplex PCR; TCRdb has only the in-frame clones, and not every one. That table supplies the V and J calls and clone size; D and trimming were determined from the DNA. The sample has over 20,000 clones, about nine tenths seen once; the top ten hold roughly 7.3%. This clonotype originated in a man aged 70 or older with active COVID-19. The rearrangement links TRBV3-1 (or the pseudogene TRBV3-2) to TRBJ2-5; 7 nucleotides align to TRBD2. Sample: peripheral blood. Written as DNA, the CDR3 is TGTGCCAGCAGCCAAAGCGGGGTGCCTGAGACCCAGTACTTC. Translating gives CASSQSGVPETQYF.